This T cell receptor (beta chain) came from a study of identical twins. Template switching added a universal primer site; cDNA carried unique molecular identifiers. Via MiXCR, TCRdb re-called the 5' RACE reads, giving one row per CDR3 protein. This sample has roughly 1,500,000 distinct CDR3 sequences, with more than 30% found just once. This clonotype was seen only a few times. Its antigen is still unknown. General observations from the study: In monozygotic twins, models underestimated the sharing of out-of-frame TCR alpha. Conclusions rested on cross-sectional statistics rather than following the same donors.

The receptor comes from a newborn girl in good health. The sequenced sample consisted of cord blood.

The CDR3 nucleotides read TGTGCCAGCAGTTCTTTCAGGGTTTCGGGCGTGGGCAATCAGCCCCAGCATTTT. Residues: CASSSFRVSGVGNQPQHF. The chain recombines TRBV28 with TRBJ1-5, with a tentative D call TRBD1 (5 bases). CDR1 is MDHEN and CDR2 is SYDVKM in the germline V gene. The CDR3 extends over 18 amino acids. Trimming shortened V by 4 bases and J by 2 bases, and 21 bases separated the two germline ends.